This TCR beta chain stems from a study of shared clonotypes between healthy human individuals. Overall study context: Donors were two women and a few men aged 18 to 49.

Points from the study as a whole: Expectations were that clonotype sharing among donors would be affected by sequencing depth.

On this clone: As yet, its antigen is unknown.

This CDR3 is 13 amino acids long. The V end lost 4 bases, the J end lost 10 bases, and 14 bases lay between the germline ends. Germline V gene sequence: CDR1 SGHAT, CDR2 FQNNGV. In the sorted-subset replicate PCRs, approximately 200 ng DNA, around 30,000 T cell genomes, was used. TCRdb's copy holds only in-frame clones and misses some; the assay was immunoSEQ multiplex PCR. The table lists some 2.1 million clones, around 95% of them singletons. Positively selected for CCR7, the CD45RO-negative cells used as naive CD8 cells excluded terminally differentiated effector memory CD45RA+ cells. The sample comprised naive CD8+ T cells from PBMCs. The receptor comes from a man younger than 35 in good health. Some clones in this sample may be carry-over from other donors' samples. The V gene is TRBV11-2, the J gene TRBJ2-1, with D tentatively TRBD1 (5 bases). CDR3 protein: CASSSPYDREQFF. CDR3 sequence (DNA): TGTGCCAGCAGCTCCCCCTACGACAGAGAGCAGTTCTTC.